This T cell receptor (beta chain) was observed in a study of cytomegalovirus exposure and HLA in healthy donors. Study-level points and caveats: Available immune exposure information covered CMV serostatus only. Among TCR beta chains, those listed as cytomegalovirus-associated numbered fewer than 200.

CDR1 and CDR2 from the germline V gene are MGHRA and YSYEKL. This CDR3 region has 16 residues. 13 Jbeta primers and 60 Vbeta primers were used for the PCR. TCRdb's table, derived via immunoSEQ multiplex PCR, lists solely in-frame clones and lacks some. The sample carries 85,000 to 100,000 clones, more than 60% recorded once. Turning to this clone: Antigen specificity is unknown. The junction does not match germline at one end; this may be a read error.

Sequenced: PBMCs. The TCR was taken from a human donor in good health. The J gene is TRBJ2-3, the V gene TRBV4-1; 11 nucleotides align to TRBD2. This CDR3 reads CVSSLIPSGGTDTQYF. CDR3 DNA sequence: TGCGTCAGCAGCCTAATACCTAGCGGGGGGACAGATACGCAGTATTTT.